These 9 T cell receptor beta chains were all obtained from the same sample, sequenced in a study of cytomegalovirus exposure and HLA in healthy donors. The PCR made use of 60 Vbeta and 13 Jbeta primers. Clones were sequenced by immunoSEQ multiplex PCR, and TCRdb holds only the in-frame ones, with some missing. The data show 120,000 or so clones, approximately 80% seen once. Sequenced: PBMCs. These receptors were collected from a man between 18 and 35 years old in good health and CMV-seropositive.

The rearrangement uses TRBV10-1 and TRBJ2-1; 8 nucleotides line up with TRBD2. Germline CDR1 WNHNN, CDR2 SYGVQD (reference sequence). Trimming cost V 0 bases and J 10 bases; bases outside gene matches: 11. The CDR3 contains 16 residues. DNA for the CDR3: TGCGCCAGCAGTGAGTCTGTCGGGGGGGGAATGAACGAGCAGTTCTTC. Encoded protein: CASSESVGGGMNEQFF.

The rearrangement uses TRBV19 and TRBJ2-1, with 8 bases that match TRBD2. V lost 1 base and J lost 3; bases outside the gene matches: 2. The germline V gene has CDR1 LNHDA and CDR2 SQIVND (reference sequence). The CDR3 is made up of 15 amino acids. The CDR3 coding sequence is TGTGCCAGTAGTATAGGAGCGGGGGACTACAATGAGCAGTTCTTC. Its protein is CASSIGAGDYNEQFF.

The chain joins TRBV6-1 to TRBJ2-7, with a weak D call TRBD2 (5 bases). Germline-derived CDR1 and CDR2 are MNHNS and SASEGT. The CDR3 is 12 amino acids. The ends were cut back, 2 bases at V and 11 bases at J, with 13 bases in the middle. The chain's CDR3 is CASSERAHGEYF. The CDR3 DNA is TGTGCCAGCAGTGAAAGGGCCCACGGGGAGTACTTC.

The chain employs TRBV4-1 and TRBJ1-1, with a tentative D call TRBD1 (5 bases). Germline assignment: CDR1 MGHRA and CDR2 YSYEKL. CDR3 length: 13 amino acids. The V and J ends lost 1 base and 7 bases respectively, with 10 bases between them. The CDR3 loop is CASSQVGASEAFF. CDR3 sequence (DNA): TGCGCCAGCAGCCAAGTAGGGGCGAGTGAAGCTTTCTTT.

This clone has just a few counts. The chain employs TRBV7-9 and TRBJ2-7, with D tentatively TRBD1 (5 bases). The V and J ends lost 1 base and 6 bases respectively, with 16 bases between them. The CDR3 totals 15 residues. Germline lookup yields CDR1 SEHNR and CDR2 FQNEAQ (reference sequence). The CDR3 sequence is CASSLEAREVCEQYF. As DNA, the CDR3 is TGTGCCAGCAGCTTAGAGGCCAGGGAAGTATGCGAGCAGTACTTC.

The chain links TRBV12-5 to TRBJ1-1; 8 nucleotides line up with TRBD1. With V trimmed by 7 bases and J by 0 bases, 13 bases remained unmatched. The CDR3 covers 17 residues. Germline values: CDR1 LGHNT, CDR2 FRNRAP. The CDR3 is CASAAPRDRFMNTEAFF. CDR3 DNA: TGTGCTAGTGCCGCCCCCCGGGACAGGTTTATGAACACTGAAGCTTTCTTT.

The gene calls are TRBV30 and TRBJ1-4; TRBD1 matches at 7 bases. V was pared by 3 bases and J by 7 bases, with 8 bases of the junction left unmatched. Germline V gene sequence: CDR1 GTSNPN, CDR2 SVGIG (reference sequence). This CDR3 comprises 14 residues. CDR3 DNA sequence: TGTGCCTGGAGACCAACAGGGGCTGGTGAAAAACTGTTTTTT. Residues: CAWRPTGAGEKLFF.

CDR3 bases: TGTGCCTGGAGTGAAAGCGGGAGGTGGGAGACCCAGTACTTC. Protein sequence: CAWSESGRWETQYF. V usage is TRBV30 and J usage is TRBJ2-5, with 9 bases aligning to TRBD2. The CDR3 covers 14 residues. Germline lookup yields CDR1 GTSNPN and CDR2 SVGIG (reference sequence). V was clipped by 1 base and J by 5 bases; unmatched bases: 5.

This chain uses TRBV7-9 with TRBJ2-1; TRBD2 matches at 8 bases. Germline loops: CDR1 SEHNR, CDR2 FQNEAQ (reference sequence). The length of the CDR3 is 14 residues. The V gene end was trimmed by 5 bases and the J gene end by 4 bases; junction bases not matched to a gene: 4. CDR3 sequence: CASSDTSGYNEQFF. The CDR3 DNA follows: TGTGCCAGCAGCGATACTAGCGGATACAATGAGCAGTTCTTC. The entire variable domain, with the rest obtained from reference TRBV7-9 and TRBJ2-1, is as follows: DTGVSQNPRHKITKRGQNVTFRCDPISEHNRLYWYRQTLGQGPEFLTYFQNEAQLEKSRLLSDRFSAERPKGSFSTLEIQRTEQGDSAMYLCASSDTSGYNEQFFGPGTRLTVL.